Listed below are T cell receptor beta chains from one sample, sequenced in a study of PD-L1 blockade in urothelial cancer. Measured with immunoSEQ multiplex PCR; TCRdb has only the in-frame clones, and not every one. The repertoire holds about 85,000 clones, with more than 70% as singletons. Sequencing used PBMCs, obtained around atezolizumab (anti-PD-L1) treatment. These receptors came from a man in his 60s with urothelial cancer. The CDR3 runs from the conserved cysteine through the conserved F or W. The D gene is left open where the match is weak. Rows give clone size only sometimes, using once, few, many, or a class for an expanded clone.

size: -; J: TRBJ1-4; length: 16; D: -; V: TRBV7-9; DNA: TGTGCCAGCAGCTTAGTGGGGCGTTTCAGTGGAGAAAAACTGTTTTTT; CDR3: CASSLVGRFSGEKLFF
size: -; J: TRBJ2-7; length: 14; D: -; V: TRBV5-4; DNA: TGTGCCAGCATTTGGAGACAGAACTCCTACGAGCAGTACTTC; CDR3: CASIWRQNSYEQYF
size: -; J: TRBJ2-1; length: 14; D: TRBD2; V: TRBV30; DNA: TGTGCCTGGAGTCGGGGACTAGCGGACAATGAGCAGTTCTTC; CDR3: CAWSRGLADNEQFF
size: -; J: TRBJ2-5; length: 16; D: -; V: TRBV11-2; DNA: TGTGCCAGCAGCCACCTGGGGAGCCAGTTCCAAGAGACCCAGTACTTC; CDR3: CASSHLGSQFQETQYF
size: -; J: TRBJ2-1; length: 11; D: -; V: TRBV5-1; DNA: TGCGCCAGCAGCTTCCAATCTGAGCAGTTCTTC; CDR3: CASSFQSEQFF
size: -; J: TRBJ1-1; length: 16; D: TRBD1; V: TRBV5-4; DNA: TGTGCCAGCAGCTTGGCCCTGGGACAGGGGACCACTGAAGCTTTCTTT; CDR3: CASSLALGQGTTEAFF
size: -; J: TRBJ1-1; length: 14; D: TRBD1; V: TRBV2; DNA: TGTGCCAGCAAACTCAGGGGGCGGCTCACTGAAGCTTTCTTT; CDR3: CASKLRGRLTEAFF
size: -; J: TRBJ1-2; length: 13; D: -; V: TRBV15; DNA: TGTGCCACCAGCAGAGATTTCCGCTATGGCTACACCTTC; CDR3: CATSRDFRYGYTF
size: -; J: TRBJ2-7; length: 12; D: -; V: TRBV19; DNA: TGTGCCGGCCGAGGAGGGATTCTCGAGCAGTACTTC; CDR3: CAGRGGILEQYF
size: few; J: TRBJ2-7; length: 12; D: -; V: TRBV30; DNA: TGTGCCTGGAGTTCTATTCTAGGCGAGCAGTACTTC; CDR3: CAWSSILGEQYF
size: -; J: TRBJ1-2; length: 13; D: -; V: TRBV11-3; DNA: TGTGCCAGCAGCTCCGACACTTCTCGTGGCTACACCTTC; CDR3: CASSSDTSRGYTF
size: -; J: TRBJ2-2; length: 13; D: TRBD1; V: TRBV30; DNA: TGTGCCTTCCGGGACAGGGTAGCCGGGGAGCTGTTTTTT; CDR3: CAFRDRVAGELFF
size: -; J: TRBJ2-7; length: 14; D: TRBD1; V: TRBV5-1; DNA: TGCGCCAGCAGCTTAGGGACAGTGTTGTACGAGCAGTACTTC; CDR3: CASSLGTVLYEQYF
size: -; J: TRBJ2-7; length: 12; D: TRBD1; V: TRBV13; DNA: TGTGCCAGCAGCCAAGACAGGGGCGAGCAGTACTTC; CDR3: CASSQDRGEQYF
size: once; J: TRBJ2-7; length: 17; D: -; V: TRBV25-1; DNA: TGTGCCAGCAGTGCTAATCCCCTAGGGGCGGGACCTGACGAGCAGTACTTC; CDR3: CASSANPLGAGPDEQYF
size: -; J: TRBJ2-7; length: 15; D: TRBD1; V: TRBV10-3; DNA: TGTGCCACGGGAACAAGCGAGGGACAGGGGTCCGAGCAGTACTTC; CDR3: CATGTSEGQGSEQYF
size: -; J: TRBJ2-7; length: 11; D: -; V: TRBV18; DNA: TGTGCCAGCTCACGAGGCTACGAGCAGTACTTC; CDR3: CASSRGYEQYF
size: few; J: TRBJ1-2; length: 14; D: TRBD1; V: TRBV5-1; DNA: TGCGCCAGCAGCTCGACAGGGGGCTGGTATGGCTACACCTTC; CDR3: CASSSTGGWYGYTF
size: -; J: TRBJ2-5; length: 14; D: TRBD1; V: TRBV18; DNA: TGTGCCAGCTCGCTGACAGGGGTCGGGGAGACCCAGTACTTC; CDR3: CASSLTGVGETQYF
size: -; J: TRBJ1-5; length: 14; D: -; V: TRBV2; DNA: TGTGCCAGCAGTGTGGGGAGGGTCCCGCCATCCCAGCATTTT; CDR3: CASSVGRVPPSQHF
size: -; J: TRBJ1-1; length: 14; D: -; V: TRBV15; DNA: TGTGCCACCAGCAGAGGGCTATCAGGGACTGAAGCTTTCTTT; CDR3: CATSRGLSGTEAFF
size: -; J: TRBJ2-1; length: 16; D: TRBD2; V: TRBV5-1; DNA: TGCGCCAGCAGCTCGGAAGCGGGGGGGCTCGGCTATGAGCAGTTCTTC; CDR3: CASSSEAGGLGYEQFF
size: once; J: TRBJ1-4; length: 14; D: TRBD1; V: TRBV19; DNA: TGTGCCACCAAAGTGGACAGGGGGAATGAAAAACTGTTTTTT; CDR3: CATKVDRGNEKLFF
size: -; J: TRBJ1-1; length: 15; D: -; V: TRBV4-3; DNA: TGCGCCAGCAGCCCGCATTTAGGCGGGAACACTGAAGCTTTCTTT; CDR3: CASSPHLGGNTEAFF
size: -; J: TRBJ1-5; length: 13; D: -; V: TRBV7-9; DNA: TGTGCCAGCAGCTTGACGGGTGATCAGCCCCAGCATTTT; CDR3: CASSLTGDQPQHF
size: -; J: TRBJ1-3; length: 14; D: -; V: TRBV30; DNA: TGTGCCTGGAGTGGTCCGTACTCTGGAAACACCATATATTTT; CDR3: CAWSGPYSGNTIYF
size: few; J: TRBJ1-5; length: 16; D: -; V: TRBV2; DNA: TGTGCCAGCAGGGGGGCAGGGGTTTATAGCAATCAGCCCCAGCATTTT; CDR3: CASRGAGVYSNQPQHF
size: -; J: TRBJ1-5; length: 15; D: TRBD1; V: TRBV6-1; DNA: TGTGCCAGCAGTGGTGGACAGGAATGGAATCAGCCCCAGCATTTT; CDR3: CASSGGQEWNQPQHF
size: -; J: TRBJ1-2; length: 15; D: -; V: TRBV10-1; DNA: TGCGCCAGCAGTGACCTCAGGGCAAACAATTATGGCTACACCTTC; CDR3: CASSDLRANNYGYTF
size: once; J: TRBJ2-4; length: 20; D: TRBD2; V: TRBV9; DNA: TGTGCCAGCAGCGTAGCGGTGTTAGCGCGGGAGGGCGGGTTCAGGAACATTCAGTACTTC; CDR3: CASSVAVLAREGGFRNIQYF
size: once; J: TRBJ2-3; length: 15; D: TRBD1; V: TRBV29-1; DNA: TGCAGCGTTGGGTCAAGGACAGGGGGCACAGATACGCAGTATTTT; CDR3: CSVGSRTGGTDTQYF
size: -; J: TRBJ2-3; length: 15; D: -; V: TRBV11-2; DNA: TGTGCCAGCAGCTTAGATGTGGGCCTGGGAGATACGCAGTATTTT; CDR3: CASSLDVGLGDTQYF
size: -; J: TRBJ2-5; length: 14; D: -; V: TRBV27; DNA: TGTGCCAGCAAAGCATGGGCAGGGGAAGAGACCCAGTACTTC; CDR3: CASKAWAGEETQYF
size: -; J: TRBJ1-1; length: 14; D: -; V: TRBV10-1; DNA: TGCGCCAGCAGTGGATCCGGCCCCGGGACTGAAGCTTTCTTT; CDR3: CASSGSGPGTEAFF
size: -; J: TRBJ2-1; length: 14; D: TRBD1; V: TRBV18; DNA: TGTGCCAGCTCACCGGCGGACAGGGCAACTGAGCAGTTCTTC; CDR3: CASSPADRATEQFF
size: -; J: TRBJ1-5; length: 12; D: -; V: TRBV28; DNA: TGTGCCAGCAGTTTATCCCGAGGGCCCCAGCATTTT; CDR3: CASSLSRGPQHF
size: -; J: TRBJ2-1; length: 16; D: TRBD1; V: TRBV10-3; DNA: TGTGCCATCGGGGGGGTTGGGACAGGGACAAACAATGAGCAGTTCTTC; CDR3: CAIGGVGTGTNNEQFF
size: -; J: TRBJ2-3; length: 14; D: TRBD1; V: TRBV4-1; DNA: TGCGCCAGCAGCCCCCTCTCGACAGGGATTGGGCAGTATTTT; CDR3: CASSPLSTGIGQYF
size: -; J: TRBJ1-2; length: 16; D: -; V: TRBV4-2; DNA: TGTGCCAGCAGCCAAGATTTGGGGGGGCGCAACTATGGCTACACCTTC; CDR3: CASSQDLGGRNYGYTF